These 7 T cell receptor beta chains share one sample of origin, sequenced in a study of T cell repertoires in ileal Crohn's disease. The data were produced by immunoSEQ multiplex PCR, yet TCRdb's version contains in-frame clones alone and is incomplete. In the table there are some 15,000 clones, 84% of which are singletons. Sequencing used ileal tissue. The receptor set was obtained from an adult with Crohn's disease.

The rearrangement uses TRBV4-2 and TRBJ2-3, with 13 bases identical to TRBD2. The CDR3 length is 17 residues. The V and J ends lost 4 bases and 3 bases, in that order; junction bases with no gene match: 7. Germline-derived CDR1 and CDR2 are LGHNA and YNFKEQ. CDR3 loop: CASSLLLAGGPTDTQYF. The CDR3 coding sequence is TGTGCCAGCAGCCTTTTACTAGCGGGGGGGCCGACAGATACGCAGTATTTT.

Worth noting for this clone: Relative to the germline gene, one junction end is altered; a read error may explain this. The chain recombines TRBV2 with TRBJ2-5; 9 bases align to TRBD2. Germline-derived CDR1 and CDR2 are SNHLY and FYNNEI. The length of the CDR3 is 15 residues. In nucleotides, the CDR3 is TGTGCTAGCAGGCCACCGGGACTAGCAGAAGAGACCCAGTACTTC. Translating gives CASRPPGLAEETQYF. Combining the CDR3 with reference TRBV2 and TRBJ2-5 gives the whole variable domain EPEVTQTPSHQVTQMGQEVILRCVPISNHLYFYWYRQILGQKVEFLVSFYNNEISEKSEIFDDQFSVERPDGSNFTLKIRSTKLEDSAMYFCASRPPGLAEETQYFGPGTRLLVL.

V gene TRBV7-2 combines with J gene TRBJ2-7; 7 positions agree with TRBD1. Germline trimming cut 5 bases from V and 7 bases from J; bases unmatched to any gene: 8. Germline CDR1 is SGHTA and CDR2 is FQGNSA. There are 13 residues in the CDR3. The CDR3 bases are TGTGCCAGCAGCCCGGACAGGCCACGAGAGCAGTACTTC. The encoded protein is CASSPDRPREQYF.

J is TRBJ2-7 and V is TRBV7-9; 8 positions match TRBD1. The CDR3 is 14 residues long. CDR1 and CDR2 (germline): SEHNR, FQNEAQ (reference sequence). Trimming cost V 3 bases and J 1 base; bases outside gene matches: 2. CDR3 in amino acids: CASSFQGASYEQYF. Here the CDR3 DNA reads TGTGCCAGCAGCTTCCAGGGGGCATCCTACGAGCAGTACTTC.

Regarding this clone: The junction shows a germline mismatch at one end, possibly a read error. V gene TRBV7-7 combines with J gene TRBJ1-5; 12 positions match TRBD1. The V gene's germline CDR1 is SSHAT and CDR2 FNYEAQ (reference sequence). The CDR3 has 17 residues. DNA of the CDR3: TGTGCTAGCAGCTTACCCCCGGGACAGGGGGCTATTCAGCCCCAGCATTTT. Translated, it gives CASSLPPGQGAIQPQHF.

The V call is TRBV7-2, the J call TRBJ2-2; the D gene is possibly TRBD1 (6 bases). The V gene's germline CDR1 is SGHTA and CDR2 FQGNSA. The V gene lost 6 bases and the J gene lost 5 bases, with 22 bases spanning the gap. The CDR3 loop spans 17 amino acids. The CDR3 nucleotides are TGTGCCAGCAGTCTAGGTATACAGGGTCTGGTGACCGGGGAGCTGTTTTTT. Amino acids: CASSLGIQGLVTGELFF. Using reference TRBV7-2 and TRBJ2-2 for the parts outside the CDR3, the full variable domain is GAGVSQSPSNKVTEKGKDVELRCDPISGHTALYWYRQSLGQGLEFLIYFQGNSAPDKSGLPSDRFSAERTGGSVSTLTIQRTQQEDSAVYLCASSLGIQGLVTGELFFGEGSRLTVL.

CDR3 nucleotide sequence: TGTGCCACCGCAACGGGACTAGCGGGAGCTCCCTACGAGCAGTACTTC. Translation: CATATGLAGAPYEQYF. This chain links TRBV15 with TRBJ2-7; 14 bases line up with TRBD2. Germline lookup yields CDR1 LNHNV and CDR2 YYDKDF (reference sequence). There are 16 residues in the CDR3. Trimming cost V 8 bases and J 2 bases; bases outside gene matches: 8. Filled out from reference TRBV15 and TRBJ2-7, the complete variable domain reads DAMVIQNPRYQVTQFGKPVTLSCSQTLNHNVMYWYQQKSSQAPKLLFHYYDKDFNNEADTPDNFQSRRPNTSFCFLDIRSPGLGDTAMYLCATATGLAGAPYEQYFGPGTRLTVT.